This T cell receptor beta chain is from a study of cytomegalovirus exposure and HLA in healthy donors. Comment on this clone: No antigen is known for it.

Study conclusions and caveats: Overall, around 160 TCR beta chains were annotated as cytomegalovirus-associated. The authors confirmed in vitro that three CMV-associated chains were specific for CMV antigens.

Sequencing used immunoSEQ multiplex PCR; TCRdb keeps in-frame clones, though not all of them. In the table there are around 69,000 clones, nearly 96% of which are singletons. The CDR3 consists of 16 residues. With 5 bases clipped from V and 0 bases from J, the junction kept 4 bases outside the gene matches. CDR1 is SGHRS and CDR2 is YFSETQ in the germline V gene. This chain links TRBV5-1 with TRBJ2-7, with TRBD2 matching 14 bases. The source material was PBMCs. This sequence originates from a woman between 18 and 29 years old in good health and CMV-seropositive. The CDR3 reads CASRPGLAGGSYEQYF. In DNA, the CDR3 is TGCGCCAGCAGACCCGGACTAGCGGGAGGCTCCTACGAGCAGTACTTC.